These T cell receptor beta chains were read from a single sample in a study of OX40 agonist ivuxolimab in advanced cancers. TCRdb's copy holds only in-frame clones and misses some; the assay was immunoSEQ multiplex PCR. The sample yields approximately 61,000 clones, about 91% seen once. The material sequenced was CD4+ or CD8+ T cells sorted from blood, taken in a trial of the OX40 agonist ivuxolimab. The receptors were sampled from an adult with an advanced solid tumor such as melanoma, head and neck, liver or kidney cancer. The CDR3 runs from the conserved cysteine through the conserved F or W. A D gene is named only where the DNA matches it firmly. The size of a clone is reported for some rows only, either as once, few or many, or as a class for expanded clones.

D	size	V	J	DNA	CDR3
NA	NA	TRBV13	TRBJ2-7	TGTGCCAGCAGCTTAGAAGGGATGTACGAGCAGTACTTC	CASSLEGMYEQYF
NA	once	TRBV4-3	TRBJ2-7	TGCGCCAGCAGCCAAGGCGGTCCCTACGAGCAGTACTTC	CASSQGGPYEQYF
TRBD1	NA	TRBV28	TRBJ1-1	TGTGCCAGCAGTCCCGACAGGGGCGCTGAAGCTTTCTTT	CASSPDRGAEAFF
NA	NA	TRBV27	TRBJ2-2	TGTGCCAGCAGTTCCCCCACGGGACTTGCCACCGGGGAGCTGTTTTTT	CASSSPTGLATGELFF
NA	NA	TRBV27	TRBJ2-1	TGTGCCAGCAGTCTGAATGTGCGGTACAATGAGCAGTTCTTC	CASSLNVRYNEQFF
TRBD1	NA	TRBV2	TRBJ1-4	TGTGCCAGCAGTGAAGGGAAGGGGGCGGGTGAAAAACTGTTTTTT	CASSEGKGAGEKLFF
NA	NA	TRBV28	TRBJ2-1	TGTGCCAGCAGCCCAACTAGTTTCGGATGGAATGAGCAGTTCTTC	CASSPTSFGWNEQFF
NA	NA	TRBV5-1	TRBJ2-1	TGCGCCAGCAGCTACGACGGCTACAATGAGCAGTTCTTC	CASSYDGYNEQFF
NA	once	TRBV4-3	TRBJ2-1	TGCGCCAGCAGCCAAGATTATGGGGACCTGGCGTACAATGAGCAGTTCTTC	CASSQDYGDLAYNEQFF
TRBD1	NA	TRBV28	TRBJ1-2	TGTGCCAGCAGCACGACAGGGAGCCGCTATGGCTACACCTTC	CASSTTGSRYGYTF
NA	few	TRBV4-3	TRBJ2-7	TGCGCCAGCAGCCAAGATAAACGGGTAGAACTCTACGAGCAGTACTTC	CASSQDKRVELYEQYF
NA	NA	TRBV29-1	TRBJ2-1	TGCAGCGTGGGGGACGGGAGAAGCAATGAGCAGTTCTTC	CSVGDGRSNEQFF
NA	NA	TRBV5-5	TRBJ1-1	TGTGCCAGCAGCTTGTTAGGGCCACCGAACACTGAAGCTTTCTTT	CASSLLGPPNTEAFF
NA	once	TRBV7-2	TRBJ1-3	TGTGCCAGCAGCCCCGCGGGGGGCTCTGGAAACACCATATATTTT	CASSPAGGSGNTIYF
NA	NA	TRBV11-3	TRBJ2-7	TGTGCCAGTGCTAGGGCTACCTACGAGCAGTACTTC	CASARATYEQYF
NA	NA	TRBV4-3	TRBJ1-3	TGCGCCAGCAGCCGCCTTCTCGGCTCTGGAAACACCATATATTTT	CASSRLLGSGNTIYF
NA	NA	TRBV6-6	TRBJ2-7	TGTGCCAGCAGAGATAAGGACAGAGCCTACGAGCAGTACTTC	CASRDKDRAYEQYF
NA	NA	TRBV4-2	TRBJ2-2	TGTGCCAGCAGCCAAGTTCTGGGGGCGATCGCCGGGGAGCTGTTTTTT	CASSQVLGAIAGELFF
NA	NA	TRBV6-4	TRBJ2-2	TGTGCCAGCAGTGACCTGCCTTCGGGGGAGCTGTTTTTT	CASSDLPSGELFF
NA	NA	TRBV7-5	TRBJ2-7	TGTGCCAGCAGCCCCCCGACAGGAAGCTACGAGCAGTACTTC	CASSPPTGSYEQYF
TRBD2	NA	TRBV27	TRBJ2-5	TGTGCCAGCAGGGCGGGGGTAGCGAATCCGTGGGAGACCCAGTACTTC	CASRAGVANPWETQYF
NA	once	TRBV28	TRBJ2-7	TGTGCCAGCAGGGAGACAGTGGCCTACGAGCAGTACTTC	CASRETVAYEQYF
NA	once	TRBV7-2	TRBJ2-5	TGTGCCAGCAGCTTAGGGGAGAGCCAAGAGACCCAGTACTTC	CASSLGESQETQYF
TRBD1	NA	TRBV4-1	TRBJ2-2	TGCGCCAGCAGCCAACTGACACCGGGACAGGGGGACGGGGAGCTGTTTTTT	CASSQLTPGQGDGELFF
NA	NA	TRBV6-6	TRBJ1-1	TGTGCCATCATATTGGGCACTGAAGCTTTCTTT	CAIILGTEAFF
NA	NA	TRBV6-6	TRBJ2-7	TGTGCCAGCAGCCCCCAGTCAGGGCCCGTCGATTGGAGTTGCTTC	CASSPQSGPVDWSCF
NA	once	TRBV10-3	TRBJ2-2	TGTGCCATCAGTGAGTCTGAGGGGTTACGGGCCGGGGAGCTGTTTTTT	CAISESEGLRAGELFF
NA	NA	TRBV7-9	TRBJ2-2	TGTGCCAGCAGCGCCTCTCAGTCCTTCACCGGGGAGCTGTTTTTT	CASSASQSFTGELFF
NA	NA	TRBV28	TRBJ1-5	TGTGCCAGCAGTTTGCCAGGGTGGCAGCCCCAGCATTTT	CASSLPGWQPQHF
TRBD1	NA	TRBV29-1	TRBJ2-1	TGCAGCGTTGAAGGGGGACAGGTTCCCTACAATGAGCAGTTCTTC	CSVEGGQVPYNEQFF
NA	NA	TRBV7-8	TRBJ2-5	TGTGCCGGAGCCCCGGACAGCCAAGAGACCCAGTACTTC	CAGAPDSQETQYF
TRBD1	NA	TRBV5-6	TRBJ2-7	TGTGCCAGCAGCTTGGGGACAGGGGGTTCGGAGCAGTACTTC	CASSLGTGGSEQYF
NA	NA	TRBV28	TRBJ1-1	TGTGCCAGCCACCGGGGGGGCCACACTGAAGCTTTCTTT	CASHRGGHTEAFF
TRBD2	NA	TRBV28	TRBJ2-3	TGTGCCAGCAGTACCTTGGTAGCGGGGAAACGGGGGGGCACAGATACGCAGTATTTT	CASSTLVAGKRGGTDTQYF
NA	NA	TRBV27	TRBJ2-7	TGTGCCAGCAGCCCCCACGGGACGGAGTCCTACGAGCAGTACTTC	CASSPHGTESYEQYF
TRBD1	NA	TRBV27	TRBJ2-5	TGTGCCAGCAGCAGGGACAGGATTGGGGAGACCCAGTACTTC	CASSRDRIGETQYF
NA	NA	TRBV5-6	TRBJ2-7	TGTGCCAGCAGCTTGACTTTGGGCCAGCTAACCTACGAGCAGTACTTC	CASSLTLGQLTYEQYF
TRBD2	NA	TRBV5-4	TRBJ2-2	TGTGCCAGCAGACGGGAGGGGACCGAGAACACCGGGGAGCTGTTTTTT	CASRREGTENTGELFF
NA	NA	TRBV4-3	TRBJ2-1	TGCGCCAGCAGCCAAGCGGGACAACCGCGCTACAATGAGCAGTTCTTC	CASSQAGQPRYNEQFF
TRBD1	NA	TRBV6-1	TRBJ2-7	TGTGCCAGCAGTGAATCACAATGGGGACAGGGAGTTTACGAGCAGTACTTC	CASSESQWGQGVYEQYF
TRBD2	NA	TRBV5-1	TRBJ2-7	TGCGCCAGCAGCTTTGCGAGCGGGGCTACCTACGGGCAGTACTTC	CASSFASGATYGQYF
NA	few	TRBV19	TRBJ1-5	TGTGCCAGTAGTACAGGGGTCAATCAGCCCCAGCATTTT	CASSTGVNQPQHF
NA	NA	TRBV7-2	TRBJ2-6	TGTGCCAGCAGCTCCGACAGTGCTGGGGCCAACGTCCTGACTTTC	CASSSDSAGANVLTF
NA	NA	TRBV7-6	TRBJ2-7	TGTGCCAGCAGCACGGGCCCATCCTACGAGCAGTACTTC	CASSTGPSYEQYF
NA	NA	TRBV28	TRBJ2-7	TGTGCCAGCAGTCTCTGGGTGGAGAAATCCTACGAGCAGTACTTC	CASSLWVEKSYEQYF
NA	once	TRBV2	TRBJ1-1	TGTGCCAGCCTCGAAGGGTTGGGGGGGCCCCCTACTGAAGCTTTCTTT	CASLEGLGGPPTEAFF
NA	NA	TRBV25-1	TRBJ2-1	TGTGCCAGCAGTGGGAGGGCCCGGTTCTTC	CASSGRARFF